The text below deals with one TCR beta chain. The specificity of this receptor is unknown. Base-call qualities are not available, and no considerably larger clone is one nucleotide away. TCRbeta CDR3 regions were amplified from genomic DNA by means of the immunoSEQ Assay, a bias-controlled multiplex PCR. In the authors' own workflow: The number of nucleated cells in each sample was estimated by amplification of reference gene primers within the assay. To quantify the absolute abundance of each unique TCRbeta CDR3 rearrangement, sequence reads were collapsed and filtered. Productive Simpson clonality was computed per sample as the square root of Simpson's diversity index over productive rearrangements. The immuneACCESS repertoire file appears here via TCRdb, limited to in-frame rearrangements. These files lack a portion of the clones; in checked studies, under half of the deficit traces to unresolved V genes, and the cause of the others is not known. The V and J calls and clone size are taken from that table; D and trimming were inferred from the DNA. The sample table records roughly 250,000 clones; approximately 90% of these occur just once. The ten largest clones add up to roughly 2% of the sample.

V is trimmed back by 5 bases and J by 5 bases, and the junction contains 7 bases that no gene match accounts for. From cysteine to phenylalanine, the CDR3 is 14 amino acids long. CDR3 DNA is the only sequence kept; it has 42 bases, read in frame from the first base. From the germline V gene (reference sequence), CDR1 is MNHEY and CDR2 is SMNVEV. These data come from a study of blood T cell repertoires in COVID-19 (dated by TCRdb to 2018 to 2020). In terms of the full investigation: Samples from collaborators originated in the United States, Italy and Spain and spanned both the acute and convalescent phases of COVID-19. Subjects who had been exposed to COVID-19, were actively infected with it, or had recovered from it provided the deeply sampled blood TCRbeta repertoires that made up the dataset. Where available, HLA class I and class II types were obtained from metadata supplied by the sample provider rather than from assay-based typing. The repertoires were released in a freely available public database intended as a resource for research on the immune response to SARS-CoV-2. The prospective study material was composed of cDNA or gDNA derived from T cells, B-cell-depleted T cells, or PBMCs. Samples came from the ongoing ImmuneRACE study (first 160 participants) plus 1,254 subjects from 6 global collaborators. A de-identified subject ID, COVID-19 status, age in years and sex were almost always included in the sample metadata. Overall study results and their limits: The amount of clinical and demographic metadata varied by source and participant and was provided uncurated.

Enrolling through a virtual design, the prospective study's participants ranged in age from roughly 18 to 95 years and lived across 20 to 25 United States geographic areas. In the prospective study, cohorts were assigned on the basis of participant-reported clinical history obtained from a screening survey and a study questionnaire. In the prospective study, whole blood, serum and a nasopharyngeal or oropharyngeal swab were collected from each participant by mobile phlebotomists. Over a roughly two-month period, participants in the prospective study had the option of providing additional blood draws and questionnaires. Before DNA extraction, blood samples from the prospective study were shipped at room temperature or frozen.

This chain is built from TRBV27 and TRBJ2-7, with TRBD1 matching 9 junction bases. Sequencing was carried out using PBMCs or T cells enriched from blood (not recorded which). The TCR sequence derives from a middle-aged woman with acute COVID-19. The DNA sequence is TGTGCCAGCAGTCGATGGGACAGGGTCGACGAGCAGTACTTC. Translated, it reads CASSRWDRVDEQYF.